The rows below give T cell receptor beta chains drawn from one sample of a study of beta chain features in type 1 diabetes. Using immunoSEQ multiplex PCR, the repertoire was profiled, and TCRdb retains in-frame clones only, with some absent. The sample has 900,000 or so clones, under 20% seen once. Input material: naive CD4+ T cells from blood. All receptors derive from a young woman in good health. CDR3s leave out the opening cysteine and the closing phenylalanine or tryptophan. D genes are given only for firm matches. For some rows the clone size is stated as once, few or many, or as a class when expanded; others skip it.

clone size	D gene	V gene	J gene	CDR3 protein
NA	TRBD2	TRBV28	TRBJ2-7	ASRGTSGSYEQY
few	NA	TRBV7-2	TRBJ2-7	ASSLPDTYQQY
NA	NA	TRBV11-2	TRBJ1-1	ASSLDGGTEAF
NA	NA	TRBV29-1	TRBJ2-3	SVGQSLTTDTQY
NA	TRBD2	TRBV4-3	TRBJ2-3	ASSQGSTSGSLDTQY
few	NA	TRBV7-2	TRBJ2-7	ASSLLQGAYEQY
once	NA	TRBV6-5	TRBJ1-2	ASSYSPGTSYGYT
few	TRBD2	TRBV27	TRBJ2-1	ASSPLAGVMNEQF
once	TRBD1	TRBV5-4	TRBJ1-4	ASSPTGMSNEKLF
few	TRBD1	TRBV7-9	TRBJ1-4	ASSIGTGEKLF
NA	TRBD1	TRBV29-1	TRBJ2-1	SAGTAYNEQF
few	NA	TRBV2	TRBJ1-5	ASTLQGTRNQPQH
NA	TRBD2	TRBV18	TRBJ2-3	ASSPFPSGSADTQY
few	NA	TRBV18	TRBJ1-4	ASSPLNMKDEKLF
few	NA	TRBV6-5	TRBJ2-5	ASRGWAEQETQY
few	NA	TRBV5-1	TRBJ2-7	ASSRAVGTGDYEQY
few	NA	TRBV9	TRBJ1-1	ASSVGGISTEAF
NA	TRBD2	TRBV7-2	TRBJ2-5	ASSSLPSGNRGQY
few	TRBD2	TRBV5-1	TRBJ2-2	ASSLGLAGLGSSGELF
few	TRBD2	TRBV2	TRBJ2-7	ASSEALERLPGGY
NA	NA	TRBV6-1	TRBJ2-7	ASSEPGSGPYEQY
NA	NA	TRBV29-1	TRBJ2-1	SVAGGSSYNEQF
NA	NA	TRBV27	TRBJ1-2	ASSSTGPGRYGYT
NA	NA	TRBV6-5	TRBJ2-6	ASSNSGSGANVLT
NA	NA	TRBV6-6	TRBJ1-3	ATRPSEGSGNTIY
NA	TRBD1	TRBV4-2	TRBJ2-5	ASSLWRGQGQETQY
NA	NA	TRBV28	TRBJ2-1	ASSFAGSSYNEQF
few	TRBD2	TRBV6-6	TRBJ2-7	ATTPGTSGYEQY
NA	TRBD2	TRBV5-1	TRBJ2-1	ASSPTSGSIHEQF
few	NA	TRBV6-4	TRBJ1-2	ASSSSPYGDYGYT
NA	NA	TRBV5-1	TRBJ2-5	ASSSGTNRWETQY
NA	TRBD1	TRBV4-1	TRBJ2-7	ASSQVGGQGYYEQY
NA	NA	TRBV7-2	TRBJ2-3	ASSQEDYDTQY
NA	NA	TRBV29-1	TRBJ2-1	SVAVIEQF
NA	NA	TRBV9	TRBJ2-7	ASSVDQVPSLSEQY
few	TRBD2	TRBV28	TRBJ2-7	ASSLHLSGNSYEQY
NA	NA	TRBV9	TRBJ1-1	ASSVGSGLNTEAF
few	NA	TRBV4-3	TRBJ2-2	ASSQGAVGTGELF
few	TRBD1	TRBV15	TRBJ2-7	ATSTSGTAYEQY
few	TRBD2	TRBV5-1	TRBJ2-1	ASSPVPGLAALPSYNEQF
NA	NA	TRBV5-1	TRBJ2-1	ASSLVRATIYNEQF
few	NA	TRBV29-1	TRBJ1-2	SAEQYRYGYT